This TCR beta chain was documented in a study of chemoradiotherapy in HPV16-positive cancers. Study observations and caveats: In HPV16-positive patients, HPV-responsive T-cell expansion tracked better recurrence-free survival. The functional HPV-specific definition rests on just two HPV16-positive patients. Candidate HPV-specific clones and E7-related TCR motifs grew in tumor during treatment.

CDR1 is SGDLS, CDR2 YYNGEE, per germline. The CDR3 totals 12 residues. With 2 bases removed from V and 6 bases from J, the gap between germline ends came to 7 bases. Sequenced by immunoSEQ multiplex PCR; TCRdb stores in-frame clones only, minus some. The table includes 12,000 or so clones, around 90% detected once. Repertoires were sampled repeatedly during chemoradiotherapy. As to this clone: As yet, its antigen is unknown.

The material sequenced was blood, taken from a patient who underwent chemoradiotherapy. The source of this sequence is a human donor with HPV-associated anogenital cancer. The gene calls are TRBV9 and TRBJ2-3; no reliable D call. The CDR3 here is CASSVGSDTQYF. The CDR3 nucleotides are TGTGCCAGCAGCGTGGGGTCTGATACGCAGTATTTT.